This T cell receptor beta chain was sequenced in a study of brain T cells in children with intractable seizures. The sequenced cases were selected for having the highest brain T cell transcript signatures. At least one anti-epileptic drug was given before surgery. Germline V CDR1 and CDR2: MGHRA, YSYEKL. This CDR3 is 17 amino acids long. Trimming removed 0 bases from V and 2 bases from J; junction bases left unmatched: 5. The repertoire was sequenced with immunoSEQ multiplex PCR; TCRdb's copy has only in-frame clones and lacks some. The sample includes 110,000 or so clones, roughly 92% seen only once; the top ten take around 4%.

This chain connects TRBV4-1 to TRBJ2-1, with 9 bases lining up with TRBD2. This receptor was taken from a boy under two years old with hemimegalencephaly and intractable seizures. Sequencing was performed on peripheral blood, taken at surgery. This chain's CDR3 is CASSQESSGRTYNEQFF. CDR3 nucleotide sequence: TGCGCCAGCAGCCAAGAATCCAGCGGGAGGACCTACAATGAGCAGTTCTTC.